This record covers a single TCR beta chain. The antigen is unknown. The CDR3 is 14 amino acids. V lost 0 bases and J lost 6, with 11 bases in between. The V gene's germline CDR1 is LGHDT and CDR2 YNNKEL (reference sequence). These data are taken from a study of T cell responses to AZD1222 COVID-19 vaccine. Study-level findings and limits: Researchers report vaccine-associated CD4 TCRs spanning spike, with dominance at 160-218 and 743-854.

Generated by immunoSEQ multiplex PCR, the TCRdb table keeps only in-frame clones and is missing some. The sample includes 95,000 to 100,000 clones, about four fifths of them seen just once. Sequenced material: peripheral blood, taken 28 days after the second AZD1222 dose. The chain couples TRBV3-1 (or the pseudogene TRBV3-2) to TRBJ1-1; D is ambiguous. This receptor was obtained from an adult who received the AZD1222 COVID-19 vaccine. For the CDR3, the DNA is TGTGCCAGCAGCCAAGATCGTCAGGCAGCTGAAGCTTTCTTT. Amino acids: CASSQDRQAAEAFF.